Sequencing of this TCR beta chain was carried out in a study of blood T cell repertoires in COVID-19. This clone has only one observation. The protocol was immunoSEQ multiplex PCR, while the TCRdb copy is restricted to in-frame clones and leaves out a portion. The sample lists over 200,000 clones, around 80% occurring once. This CDR3 has 16 amino acids. Germline CDR1 and CDR2: SGHVS and FNYEAQ. The ends lost 5 bases at V and 5 bases at J; junction bases unmatched: 7. Clinical histories supplied by participants themselves formed the basis of cohort assignment. This TCR was recovered from a man aged 35 to 55 who had recovered from COVID-19. The V gene is TRBV7-6, the J gene TRBJ2-1, with 12 bases fitting TRBD2. The sequencing sample was made of PBMCs or T cells enriched from blood (not recorded which). The DNA of the CDR3 is TGTGCCAGCAGCCCCTGGACTAGCGGGGCCAACAATGAGCAGTTCTTC. Protein product: CASSPWTSGANNEQFF.